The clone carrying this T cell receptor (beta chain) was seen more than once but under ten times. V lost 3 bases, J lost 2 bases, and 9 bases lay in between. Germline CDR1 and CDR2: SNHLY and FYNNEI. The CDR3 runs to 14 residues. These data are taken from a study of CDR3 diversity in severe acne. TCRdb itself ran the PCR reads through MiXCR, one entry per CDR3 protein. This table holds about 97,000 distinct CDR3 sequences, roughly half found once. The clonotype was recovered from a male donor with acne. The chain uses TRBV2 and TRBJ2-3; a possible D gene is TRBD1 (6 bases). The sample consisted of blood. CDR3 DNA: TGTGCCAGCAGTGAGACAGGAATCACAGATACGCAGTATTTT. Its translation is CASSETGITDTQYF.